This T cell receptor beta chain was observed in a study of shared clonotypes between healthy human individuals. The data were produced by immunoSEQ multiplex PCR, yet TCRdb's version contains in-frame clones alone and is incomplete. This sample yields about 2 million clones, of which about 95% are seen a single time; about 1.1% belongs to the top ten. Naive CD8 cells lacked CD45RO and underwent positive selection for CCR7, leaving out terminally differentiated effector memory CD45RA+ cells. Within Nashville, Tennessee resided all donors, each a Caucasian adult. The sequencing input was naive CD8+ T cells sorted from blood. The TCR originated in a man aged 18 to 30 in good health.

CDR3 in amino acids: CASSLAAVGTYEQYF. The CDR3 coding sequence is TGTGCCAGCAGCTTGGCAGCCGTGGGTACCTACGAGCAGTACTTC. The chain carries TRBV7-2 and TRBJ2-7; D remains ambiguous. Trimming pared 3 bases from V and 2 bases from J, leaving 14 bases between. Germline CDR1 and CDR2: SGHTA and FQGNSA. The CDR3 runs to 15 residues.